Detailed here is one TCR beta chain. The antigen remains unidentified. Together with a sample-barcoded 5' primer, a J-beta primer mix was included in a second PCR lasting roughly 6 to 12 cycles. Tags on each cDNA molecule came from a template-switch adaptor with 12 random nucleotides. Using its own MiXCR run on the 5' RACE reads, TCRdb lists one record per CDR3 protein. Here the sample spans over a million distinct CDR3 sequences, 35% to 45% being singletons. Roughly 10 milliliters of peripheral blood were drawn from each donor. The data are from a study of blood T cells in healthy people across ages. Notes on the study in general: The donors' CMV status was not determined, possibly confounding changes in expanded clonotypes.

In germline, CDR1 is SQVTM, CDR2 ANQGSEA. Trimming removed 5 bases from V and 8 bases from J, with 10 bases in between. This CDR3 spans 11 amino acids. Sequenced input: blood. The rearrangement uses TRBV29-1 and TRBJ2-1; D remains unclear. The TCR sequence derives from a woman aged 18-35 years in good health. CDR3: CSVSRADEQFF. DNA for the CDR3: TGCAGCGTTTCTCGGGCTGATGAGCAGTTCTTC.